This T cell receptor beta chain was sequenced in a study of T-cell memory formation after mild COVID-19. This clonotype was counted a few times. This CDR3 has 16 residues. V was pared by 4 bases and J by 1 base, with 1 base of the junction left unmatched. Germline CDR1 SGHDN, CDR2 FVKESK. TCRdb reprocessed the 5' RACE reads with MiXCR, giving one entry per CDR3 protein. The repertoire holds about 560,000 distinct CDR3 sequences, with 17% as singletons. V is TRBV14 and J is TRBJ2-4; 13 bases are shared with TRBD2. This sequence originates from an adult woman who had mild COVID-19 (a few samples of this study predate the infection). Cell type and time point are not known. The sequenced material came from PBMCs or a T cell subset sorted from them (not recorded which). The CDR3 is CASSPTSGGAKNIQYF. Here the CDR3 DNA reads TGTGCCAGCAGCCCGACTAGCGGGGGGGCCAAAAACATTCAGTACTTC. The full variable domain, with the rest looked up from reference TRBV14 and TRBJ2-4, is EAGVTQFPSHSVIEKGQTVTLRCDPISGHDNLYWYRRVMGKEIKFLLHFVKESKQDESGMPNNRFLAERTGGTYSTLKVQPAELEDSGVYFCASSPTSGGAKNIQYFGAGTRLSVL.